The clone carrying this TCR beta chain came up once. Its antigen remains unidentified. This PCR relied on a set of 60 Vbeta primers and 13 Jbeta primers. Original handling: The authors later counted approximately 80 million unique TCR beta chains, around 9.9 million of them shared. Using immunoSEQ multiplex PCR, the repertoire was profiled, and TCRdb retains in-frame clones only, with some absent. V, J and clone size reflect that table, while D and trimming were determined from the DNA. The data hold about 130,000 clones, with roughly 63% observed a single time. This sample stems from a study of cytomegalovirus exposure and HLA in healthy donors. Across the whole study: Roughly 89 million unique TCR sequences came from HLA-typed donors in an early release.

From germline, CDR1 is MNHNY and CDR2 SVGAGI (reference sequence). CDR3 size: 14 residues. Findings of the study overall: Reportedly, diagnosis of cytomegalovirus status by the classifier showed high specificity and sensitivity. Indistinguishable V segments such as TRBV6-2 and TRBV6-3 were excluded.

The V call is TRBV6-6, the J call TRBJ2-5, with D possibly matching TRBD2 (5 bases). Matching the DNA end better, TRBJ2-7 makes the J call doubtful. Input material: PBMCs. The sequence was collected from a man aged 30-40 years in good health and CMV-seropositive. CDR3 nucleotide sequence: TGTGCCAGCAGTTACTCTACGGACTTATACGAGCAGTACTTC. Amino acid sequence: CASSYSTDLYEQYF.